This TCR beta chain was recorded in a study of CD8 T cells in Susac syndrome (dated by TCRdb to 2018 to 2020). In the study overall: Repertoire sequencing was used to test whether CD8+ T cell activation and differentiation in Susac syndrome was antigen driven. Clonality of the CD8+ T cell repertoire was compared between more than 10 healthy donors, 14 Susac syndrome patients and about 15 multiple sclerosis patients.

Notes on this clonotype: Its target antigen remains unknown. No much larger clone is present one base from it, and per-base qualities are unavailable.

The paper as a whole reports these results and caveats: The TCR sequencing and HLA analysis was acknowledged to have included a relatively small number of individuals.

High-throughput TCR beta sequencing profiled peripheral blood CD8+ and CD4+ T cells from healthy donors, Susac syndrome patients and multiple sclerosis patients. The multiple sclerosis controls were treatment-naive patients whose relapsing-remitting disease, either stable or active, fulfilled the revised McDonald criteria. Bulk CD8+ and CD4+ T cells were purified by magnetic negative isolation, whereas CD8+ TEMRA cells were enriched by FACS. Blood was collected in EDTA tubes and processed within 24 hours, with PBMCs isolated through density gradient centrifugation. PBMCs intended for TCR sequencing were frozen in liquid nitrogen and were later thawed in a 37 degrees C water bath. Purity of sorted or isolated CD4+, CD8+ and CD8+ TEMRA cells was at least 90%. Measured from the cysteine to the phenylalanine, the CDR3 is 16 residues long. Only CDR3 DNA is held: 48 bases, read in frame from base 1. V gives up 4 bases and J gives up 3 bases, and the segment between their germline ends measures 17 bases. CDR1 is given as SGHRS and CDR2 as YFSETQ, both from the germline V gene.

RNA was extracted with the RNeasy kit and roughly 0.5 to 1 ug was reverse transcribed using random hexamers. The immunoSEQ multiplex PCR assay, covering 54 Vbeta and 13 Jbeta segments, was used to amplify TCR beta CDR3 regions. Bias from PCR amplification was corrected by using a synthetic template baseline for primer optimization and for computational correction. The study's own analysis went as follows. Reads were assigned to V, D and J genes according to IMGT and analyzed in immunoSEQ Analyzer, with only productive sequences retained. Clonality was computed as one minus Shannon entropy normalized by log2 of the number of productive unique sequences. Public and private clones were assessed among the 100 most prevalent clones of each patient and control. Clones were defined as Susac-specific when absent from the healthy and MS cohorts, from roughly 1,100 published viral clones and from other ImmuneACCESS disease sequences. TCRdb itself trimmed the public reads at Q25 with fastp, ran MiXCR and retained productive beta chains. Every entry covers one CDR3 protein and lists the most common genes and DNA from its rows. V and J calls and clone size were set by TCRdb, not the authors. The sample table lists more than 150,000 distinct CDR3 sequences, roughly 96% of them with a count of one. The ten biggest clones cover approximately 0.15% of the sample.

Sequenced sample: CD8+ T cells from PBMCs. The receptor chain draws on TRBV5-1 and TRBJ2-1, with the identity of the D gene unclear. This clonotype originated in a human donor with multiple sclerosis. The DNA sequence is given as TGCGCCAGCAGCCTCCTAAGCCCGGAAGGCTACAATGAGCAGTTCTTC. Its coded protein is CASSLLSPEGYNEQFF.